A single TCR beta chain is shown here with its context. Its matching antigen is unknown. TCRdb's copy holds only in-frame clones and misses some; the assay was immunoSEQ multiplex PCR. The sample carries 25,000 to 30,000 clones, around three quarters recorded once. The CDR3 is made up of 17 amino acids. Germline V gene data show CDR1 as SQVTM and CDR2 as ANQGSEA. V lost 4 bases and J 4 bases, leaving 25 bases between the germline ends. The time point is: recipient sample about 28 days before transplant, after cytoreduction. Recipients were bled about 28 days pretransplant and at posttransplant days 30, 100, 180. These data come from a study of T cell clonotyping in hematopoietic cell transplantation. Study details: Pretransplant recipient samples were taken after cytoreduction. Whole-study findings and limits: No sorting was done, leaving CD4 and CD8 contributions mixed.

Sequenced material: peripheral blood mononuclear cells, taken before stem cell transplant. This receptor was obtained from a woman younger than 45 with chronic myeloid leukemia. Some clones in this sample may be carry-over from other donors' samples. The rearrangement uses TRBV29-1 and TRBJ1-2; a possible D gene is TRBD1 (6 bases). CDR3 loop: CSVVRGVGAGTAYGYTF. The CDR3 nucleotides read TGCAGCGTTGTTAGGGGAGTGGGGGCAGGGACCGCCTATGGCTACACCTTC.